This T cell receptor beta chain emerged from a study of glioma-infiltrating T cells. Broader study findings: Non-neoplastic patients had below-expected tissue-blood divergence, while all gliomas exceeded expectation. Very few CDR3 sequences were shared between tissue and blood.

Trimming took 4 bases from V and 0 from J, leaving 9 bases between them. The CDR3 has 14 residues. Per germline, CDR1 WSHSY and CDR2 SAAADI. There are many counts of this clonotype. Its antigen is currently unknown. TCR alpha and beta CDR3 regions were amplified from RNA using iRepertoire nested multiplex PCR. For one-step reverse transcription and amplification, roughly 100-400 ng of tissue mRNA or PBMC total RNA was used. TCRdb analysed the multiplex PCR reads with MiXCR anew, one entry per CDR3 protein. The data show under 200,000 distinct CDR3 sequences, more than 35% seen once. The clonotype was recovered from a human donor with low-grade glioma or glioblastoma, undergoing nonglioma brain surgery, or in good health (not recorded which). The chain employs TRBV10-2 and TRBJ1-1; no reliable D call. The sample was glioma tissue, nonneoplastic brain tissue, or PBMCs (not recorded which). The CDR3 region has the DNA TGCGCCAGCAGTGCCATAACTGTGAACACTGAAGCTTTCTTT. Translation gives CASSAITVNTEAFF.